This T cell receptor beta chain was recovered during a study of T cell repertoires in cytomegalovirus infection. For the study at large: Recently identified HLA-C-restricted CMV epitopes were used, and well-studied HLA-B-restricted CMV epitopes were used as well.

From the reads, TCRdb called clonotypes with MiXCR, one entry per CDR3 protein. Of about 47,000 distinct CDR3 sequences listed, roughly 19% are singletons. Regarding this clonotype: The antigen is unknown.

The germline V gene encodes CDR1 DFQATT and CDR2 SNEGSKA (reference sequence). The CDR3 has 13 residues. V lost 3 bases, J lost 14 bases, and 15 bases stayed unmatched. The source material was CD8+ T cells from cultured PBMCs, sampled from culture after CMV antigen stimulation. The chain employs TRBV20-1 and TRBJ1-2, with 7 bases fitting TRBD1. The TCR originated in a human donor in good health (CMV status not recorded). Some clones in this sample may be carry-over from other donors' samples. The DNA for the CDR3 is TGCAGTGCTAGTCATGGGGGACAGCGGCTAGGGACCTTC. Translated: CSASHGGQRLGTF.